This is a list of T cell receptor beta chains from one sample in a study of metastatic and nonmetastatic thyroid tumors. TCRdb re-called the PCR reads with MiXCR. The repertoire holds approximately 21,000 clones, with about 30% as singletons. Sequencing input: blood. The receptors were gathered from a female donor with papillary thyroid cancer or a benign thyroid nodule (not recorded which). Some clones in this sample may be carry-over from other donors' samples. Each CDR3 is given with its conserved first and last residue. A D gene is named only where the DNA matches it firmly. Size is omitted from some rows. Given values are once, few, many or a class for expanded clones.

J gene: TRBJ1-4; V gene: TRBV4-3; clone size: medium-sized; D gene: .; CDR3 protein: CASSQDSAANEKLFF; CDR3 DNA: TGCGCCAGCAGCCAAGATAGCGCAGCTAATGAAAAACTGTTTTTT
J gene: TRBJ1-1; V gene: TRBV20-1; clone size: medium-sized; D gene: .; CDR3 protein: CSAREQGYGTEAFF; CDR3 DNA: TGCAGTGCTAGAGAACAGGGATACGGAACTGAAGCTTTCTTT
J gene: TRBJ2-7; V gene: TRBV7-9; clone size: .; D gene: .; CDR3 protein: CASSIADYEQYF; CDR3 DNA: TGTGCCAGCAGTATAGCGGATTACGAGCAGTACTTC
J gene: TRBJ2-3; V gene: TRBV6-5; clone size: .; D gene: .; CDR3 protein: CASSSRGLGRATDTQYF; CDR3 DNA: TGTGCCAGCAGTAGCCGCGGGCTGGGACGAGCCACAGATACGCAGTATTTT
J gene: TRBJ2-7; V gene: TRBV2; clone size: few; D gene: .; CDR3 protein: CASAAAAASTYEQYF; CDR3 DNA: TGTGCCAGCGCCGCAGCAGCAGCTTCCACCTACGAGCAGTACTTC
J gene: TRBJ1-5; V gene: TRBV6-1; clone size: few; D gene: .; CDR3 protein: CASSDGLSNQPQHF; CDR3 DNA: TGTGCCAGCAGTGACGGGCTGAGCAATCAGCCCCAGCATTTT
J gene: TRBJ2-6; V gene: TRBV4-3; clone size: many; D gene: .; CDR3 protein: CASSQNTGSGANVLTF; CDR3 DNA: TGCGCCAGCAGCCAAAATACAGGGTCCGGGGCCAACGTCCTGACTTTC
J gene: TRBJ1-5; V gene: TRBV5-8; clone size: many; D gene: TRBD1; CDR3 protein: CASRGTAGQPQHF; CDR3 DNA: TGTGCCAGCCGGGGGACAGCGGGTCAGCCCCAGCATTTT
J gene: TRBJ2-3; V gene: TRBV11-2; clone size: .; D gene: TRBD2; CDR3 protein: CASSLLAGGKDTQYF; CDR3 DNA: TGTGCCAGCAGCTTGCTAGCGGGGGGGAAAGATACGCAGTATTTT
J gene: TRBJ1-2; V gene: TRBV11-2; clone size: medium-sized; D gene: TRBD1; CDR3 protein: CASSLDGAGGIGYGYTF; CDR3 DNA: TGTGCCAGCAGCTTAGATGGGGCAGGGGGCATTGGCTATGGCTACACCTTC
J gene: TRBJ2-7; V gene: TRBV2; clone size: many; D gene: TRBD1; CDR3 protein: CASSGDRTYEQYF; CDR3 DNA: TGTGCCAGCAGTGGGGACAGAACCTACGAGCAGTACTTC
J gene: TRBJ2-6; V gene: TRBV6-4; clone size: medium-sized; D gene: TRBD1; CDR3 protein: CAAASGTGTGANVLTF; CDR3 DNA: TGTGCCGCCGCCTCCGGGACAGGGACTGGGGCCAACGTCCTGACTTTC
J gene: TRBJ2-7; V gene: TRBV5-1; clone size: .; D gene: .; CDR3 protein: CASSLSGKAYEQYF; CDR3 DNA: TGCGCCAGCAGCTTGTCAGGGAAAGCCTACGAGCAGTACTTC
J gene: TRBJ2-7; V gene: TRBV9; clone size: .; D gene: TRBD2; CDR3 protein: CASSVTSGSDEQYF; CDR3 DNA: TGTGCCAGCAGCGTTACTAGCGGGAGTGACGAGCAGTACTTC
J gene: TRBJ1-1; V gene: TRBV24-1; clone size: many; D gene: .; CDR3 protein: CATSDQQGRQAFF; CDR3 DNA: TGTGCCACCAGTGATCAACAGGGAAGGCAAGCTTTCTTT
J gene: TRBJ2-5; V gene: TRBV20-1; clone size: many; D gene: TRBD2; CDR3 protein: CSAIDLAGVETQYF; CDR3 DNA: TGCAGTGCTATCGATCTAGCGGGGGTGGAGACCCAGTACTTC
J gene: TRBJ1-1; V gene: TRBV13; clone size: many; D gene: TRBD1; CDR3 protein: CASSRDRGTEAFF; CDR3 DNA: TGTGCCAGCAGCCGGGACAGGGGAACTGAAGCTTTCTTT
J gene: TRBJ2-7; V gene: TRBV7-2; clone size: .; D gene: .; CDR3 protein: CASSLGPSSLDEQYF; CDR3 DNA: TGTGCCAGCAGCTTGGGGCCCTCTAGTTTGGACGAGCAGTACTTC
J gene: TRBJ2-7; V gene: TRBV4-1; clone size: .; D gene: .; CDR3 protein: CASSLTESSYEQYF; CDR3 DNA: TGCGCCAGCAGCCTGACAGAGAGCTCCTACGAGCAGTACTTC
J gene: TRBJ2-3; V gene: TRBV5-6; clone size: .; D gene: TRBD2; CDR3 protein: CASSPPPGLASTDTQYF; CDR3 DNA: TGTGCCAGCAGCCCTCCACCGGGACTAGCGTCGACAGATACGCAGTATTTT
J gene: TRBJ2-3; V gene: TRBV19; clone size: .; D gene: .; CDR3 protein: CASSIDLEEDTQYF; CDR3 DNA: TGTGCCAGTAGTATAGATCTAGAAGAAGATACGCAGTATTTT
J gene: TRBJ2-5; V gene: TRBV4-2; clone size: many; D gene: .; CDR3 protein: CASSQGQGPTQYF; CDR3 DNA: TGTGCCAGCAGCCAAGGGCAGGGTCCGACCCAGTACTTC
J gene: TRBJ1-1; V gene: TRBV5-6; clone size: .; D gene: TRBD1; CDR3 protein: CASTTGYRTPEAFF; CDR3 DNA: TGTGCCAGCACGACAGGGTACAGAACACCTGAAGCTTTCTTT
J gene: TRBJ2-7; V gene: TRBV7-8; clone size: .; D gene: .; CDR3 protein: CASSWAGDYEQYF; CDR3 DNA: TGTGCCAGCAGCTGGGCAGGGGACTACGAGCAGTACTTC
J gene: TRBJ1-3; V gene: TRBV5-1; clone size: .; D gene: .; CDR3 protein: CASSLGGPGTGNTIYF; CDR3 DNA: TGCGCCAGCAGCTTGGGCGGTCCTGGGACAGGAAACACCATATATTTT
J gene: TRBJ2-3; V gene: TRBV5-1; clone size: .; D gene: .; CDR3 protein: CASSLGGQGTDTQYF; CDR3 DNA: TGCGCCAGCAGCTTGGGGGGGCAAGGCACAGATACGCAGTATTTT
J gene: TRBJ1-2; V gene: TRBV4-1; clone size: many; D gene: .; CDR3 protein: CASSQGASTFLYGYTF; CDR3 DNA: TGCGCCAGCAGCCAAGGGGCGTCGACATTTTTGTATGGCTACACCTTC
J gene: TRBJ2-7; V gene: TRBV4-2; clone size: few; D gene: .; CDR3 protein: CASSHEGRVDEQYF; CDR3 DNA: TGTGCCAGCAGCCATGAGGGCAGGGTGGACGAGCAGTACTTC
J gene: TRBJ2-5; V gene: TRBV12-3/TRBV12-4; clone size: few; D gene: .; CDR3 protein: CASSFTERETQYF; CDR3 DNA: TGTGCCAGCAGTTTTACAGAGAGGGAGACCCAGTACTTC
J gene: TRBJ1-2; V gene: TRBV24-1; clone size: many; D gene: TRBD1; CDR3 protein: CATSPRQGSYGYTF; CDR3 DNA: TGTGCCACCAGCCCAAGACAGGGATCCTATGGCTACACCTTC
J gene: TRBJ2-3; V gene: TRBV19; clone size: .; D gene: .; CDR3 protein: CATLGSGLGTDTQYF; CDR3 DNA: TGTGCCACTCTAGGATCGGGGTTGGGCACAGATACGCAGTATTTT
J gene: TRBJ1-4; V gene: TRBV14; clone size: many; D gene: TRBD1; CDR3 protein: CASSQIGQGTTNEKLFF; CDR3 DNA: TGTGCCAGCAGCCAAATTGGACAGGGGACAACTAATGAAAAACTGTTTTTT
J gene: TRBJ1-2; V gene: TRBV28; clone size: many; D gene: .; CDR3 protein: CASSLGQGYGYTF; CDR3 DNA: TGTGCCAGCAGTTTGGGGCAGGGATATGGCTACACCTTC